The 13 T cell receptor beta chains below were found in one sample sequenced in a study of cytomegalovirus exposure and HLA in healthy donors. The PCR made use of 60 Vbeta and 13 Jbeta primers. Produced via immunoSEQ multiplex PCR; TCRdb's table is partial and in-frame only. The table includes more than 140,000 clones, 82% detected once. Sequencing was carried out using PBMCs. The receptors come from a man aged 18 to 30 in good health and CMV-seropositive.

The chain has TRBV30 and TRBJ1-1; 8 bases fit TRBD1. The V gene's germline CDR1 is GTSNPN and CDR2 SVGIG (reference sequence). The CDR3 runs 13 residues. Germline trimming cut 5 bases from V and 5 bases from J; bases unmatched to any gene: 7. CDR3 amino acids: CAWAKQGVTEAFF. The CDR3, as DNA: TGTGCCTGGGCAAAACAGGGGGTGACTGAAGCTTTCTTT.

Here the CDR3 DNA reads TGCAGCGTTGAATATAAGGAGGGGACTGAAGCTTTCTTT. As protein: CSVEYKEGTEAFF. The rearrangement joins TRBV29-1 to TRBJ1-1; D may be TRBD1 (5 bases). V dropped 2 bases and J dropped 5 bases, with 12 bases sitting between them. The CDR3 has 13 amino acids. Per germline, CDR1 SQVTM and CDR2 ANQGSEA. Using reference TRBV29-1 and TRBJ1-1 for the parts outside the CDR3, the full variable domain is SAVISQKPSRDICQRGTSLTIQCQVDSQVTMMFWYRQQPGQSLTLIATANQGSEATYESGFVIDKFPISRPNLTFSTLTVSNMSPEDSSIYLCSVEYKEGTEAFFGQGTRLTVV.

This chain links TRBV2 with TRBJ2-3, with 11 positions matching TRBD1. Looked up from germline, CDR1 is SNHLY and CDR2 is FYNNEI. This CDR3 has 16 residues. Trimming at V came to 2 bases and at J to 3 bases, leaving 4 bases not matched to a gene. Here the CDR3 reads CASSETGTGGTDTQYF. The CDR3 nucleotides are TGTGCCAGCAGTGAAACCGGGACAGGGGGAACAGATACGCAGTATTTT.

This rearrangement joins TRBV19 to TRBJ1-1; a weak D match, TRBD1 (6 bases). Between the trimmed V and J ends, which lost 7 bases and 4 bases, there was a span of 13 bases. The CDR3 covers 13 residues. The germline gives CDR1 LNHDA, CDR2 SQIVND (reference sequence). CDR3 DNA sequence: TGTGCCAGTACCCTCGGACAGATCACTGAAGCTTTCTTT. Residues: CASTLGQITEAFF.

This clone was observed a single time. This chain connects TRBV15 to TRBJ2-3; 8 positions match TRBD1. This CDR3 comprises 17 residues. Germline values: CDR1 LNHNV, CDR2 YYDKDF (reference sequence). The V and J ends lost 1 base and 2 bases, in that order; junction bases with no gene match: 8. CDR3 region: CATSRVKTGAYTDTQYF. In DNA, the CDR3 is TGTGCCACCAGCAGAGTAAAGACAGGGGCCTACACAGATACGCAGTATTTT.

In DNA, the CDR3 is TGCGCCAGCAGCGAGGACTTAAGCTACGAGCAGTACTTC. Translation: CASSEDLSYEQYF. The rearrangement links TRBV5-1 to TRBJ2-7; TRBD2 might be the D (5 bases). Germline V gene data show CDR1 as SGHRS and CDR2 as YFSETQ. The CDR3 consists of 13 residues. Between the trimmed V and J ends, which lost 4 bases and 3 bases, there was a span of 11 bases.

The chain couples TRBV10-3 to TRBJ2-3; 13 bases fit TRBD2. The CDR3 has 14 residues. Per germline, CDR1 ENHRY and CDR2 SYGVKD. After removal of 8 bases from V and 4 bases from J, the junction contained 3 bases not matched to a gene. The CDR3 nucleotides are TGTGCCATCGGGACTAGCGGGGCATCAGATACGCAGTATTTT. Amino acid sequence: CAIGTSGASDTQYF.

CDR3 nucleotides: TGTGCCAGCAGGGGAGAGAGCAATCAGCCCCAGCATTTT. Translated, it gives CASRGESNQPQHF. The chain links TRBV2 to TRBJ1-5; D gene ambiguous. Germline V gene data show CDR1 as SNHLY and CDR2 as FYNNEI. The CDR3 consists of 13 residues. V shed 6 bases and J shed 1 base, with 7 bases lying between them.

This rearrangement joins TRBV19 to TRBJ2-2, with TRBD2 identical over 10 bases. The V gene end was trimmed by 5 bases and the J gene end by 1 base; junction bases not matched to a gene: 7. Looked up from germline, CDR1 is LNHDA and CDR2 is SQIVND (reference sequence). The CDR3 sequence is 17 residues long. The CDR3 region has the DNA TGTGCCAGTAGTGGACCGGGACTAGCGTGGAACACCGGGGAGCTGTTTTTT. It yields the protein CASSGPGLAWNTGELFF. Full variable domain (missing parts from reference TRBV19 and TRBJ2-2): DGGITQSPKYLFRKEGQNVTLSCEQNLNHDAMYWYRQDPGQGLRLIYYSQIVNDFQKGDIAEGYSVSREKKESFPLTVTSAQKNPTAFYLCASSGPGLAWNTGELFFGEGSRLTVL.

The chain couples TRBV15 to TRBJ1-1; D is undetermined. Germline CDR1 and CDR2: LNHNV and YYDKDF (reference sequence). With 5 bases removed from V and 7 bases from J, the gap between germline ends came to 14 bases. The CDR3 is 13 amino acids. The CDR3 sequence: CATSPYYRNEAFF. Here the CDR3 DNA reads TGTGCCACCAGCCCCTATTACAGAAATGAAGCTTTCTTT.

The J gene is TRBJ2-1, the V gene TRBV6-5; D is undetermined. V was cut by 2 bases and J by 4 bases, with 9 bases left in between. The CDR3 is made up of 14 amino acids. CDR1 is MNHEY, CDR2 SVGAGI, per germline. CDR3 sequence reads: CASSYNDFYNEQFF. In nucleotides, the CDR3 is TGTGCCAGCAGTTACAACGACTTTTACAATGAGCAGTTCTTC.

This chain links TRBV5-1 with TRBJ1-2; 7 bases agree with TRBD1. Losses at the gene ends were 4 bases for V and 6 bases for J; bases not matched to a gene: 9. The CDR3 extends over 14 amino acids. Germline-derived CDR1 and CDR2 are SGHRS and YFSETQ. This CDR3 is CASSVQGDFNGYTF. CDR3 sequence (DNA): TGCGCCAGCAGCGTCCAGGGGGACTTCAATGGCTACACCTTC.

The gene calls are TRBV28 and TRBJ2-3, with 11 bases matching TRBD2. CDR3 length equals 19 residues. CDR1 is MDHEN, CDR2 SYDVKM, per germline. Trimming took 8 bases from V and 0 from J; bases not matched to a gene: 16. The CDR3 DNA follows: TGTGCCAGCTCCAAGGGGTCGGGACTAGCGGCCCTGAGCACAGATACGCAGTATTTT. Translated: CASSKGSGLAALSTDTQYF. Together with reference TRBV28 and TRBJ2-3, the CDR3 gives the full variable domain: DVKVTQSSRYLVKRTGEKVFLECVQDMDHENMFWYRQDPGLGLRLIYFSYDVKMKEKGDIPEGYSVSREKKERFSLILESASTNQTSMYLCASSKGSGLAALSTDTQYFGPGTRLTVL.